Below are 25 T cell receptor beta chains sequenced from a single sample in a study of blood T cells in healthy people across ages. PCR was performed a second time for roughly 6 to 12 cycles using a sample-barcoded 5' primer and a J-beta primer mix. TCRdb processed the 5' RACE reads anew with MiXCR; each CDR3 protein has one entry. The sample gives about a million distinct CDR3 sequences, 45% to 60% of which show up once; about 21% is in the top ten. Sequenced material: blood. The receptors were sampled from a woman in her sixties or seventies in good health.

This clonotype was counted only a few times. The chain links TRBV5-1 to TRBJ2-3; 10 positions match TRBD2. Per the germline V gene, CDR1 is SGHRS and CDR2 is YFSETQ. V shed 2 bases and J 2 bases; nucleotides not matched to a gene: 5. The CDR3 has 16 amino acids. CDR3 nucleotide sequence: TGCGCCAGCAGCTTAGCACTAGCGGGATACACAGATACGCAGTATTTT. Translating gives CASSLALAGYTDTQYF.

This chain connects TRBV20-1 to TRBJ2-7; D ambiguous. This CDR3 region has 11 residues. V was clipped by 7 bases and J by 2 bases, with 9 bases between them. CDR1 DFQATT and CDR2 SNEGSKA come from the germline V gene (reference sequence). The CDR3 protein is CSGDLTYEQYF. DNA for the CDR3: TGCAGTGGCGACTTGACCTACGAGCAGTACTTC.

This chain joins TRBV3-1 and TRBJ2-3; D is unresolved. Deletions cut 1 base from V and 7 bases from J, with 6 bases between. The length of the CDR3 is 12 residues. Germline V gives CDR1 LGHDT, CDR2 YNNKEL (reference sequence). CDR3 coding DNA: TGTGCCAGCAGCCAAGCCGGAAATACGCAGTATTTT. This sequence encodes CASSQAGNTQYF.

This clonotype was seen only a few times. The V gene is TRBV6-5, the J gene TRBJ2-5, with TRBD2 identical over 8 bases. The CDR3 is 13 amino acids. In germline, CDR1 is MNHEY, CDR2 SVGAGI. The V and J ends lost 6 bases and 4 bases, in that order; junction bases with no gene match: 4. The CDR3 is CASRNGLAETQYF. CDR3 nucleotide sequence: TGTGCCAGCAGAAACGGACTAGCAGAGACCCAGTACTTC.

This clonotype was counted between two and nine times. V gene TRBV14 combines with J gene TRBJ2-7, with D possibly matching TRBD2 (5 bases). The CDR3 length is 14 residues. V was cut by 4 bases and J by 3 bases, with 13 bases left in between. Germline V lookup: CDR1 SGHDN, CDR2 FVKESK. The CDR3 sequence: CASSPQRSLYEQYF. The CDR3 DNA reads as TGTGCCAGCAGCCCCCAGCGGAGTCTCTACGAGCAGTACTTC.

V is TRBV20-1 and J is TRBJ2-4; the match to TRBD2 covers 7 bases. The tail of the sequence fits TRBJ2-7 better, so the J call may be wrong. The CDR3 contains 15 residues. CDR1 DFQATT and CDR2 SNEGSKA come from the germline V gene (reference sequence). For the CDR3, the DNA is TGCAGTGCTAGAGATTGGGGGAGGGCCGCCTACGAGCAGTACTTC. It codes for CSARDWGRAAYEQYF.

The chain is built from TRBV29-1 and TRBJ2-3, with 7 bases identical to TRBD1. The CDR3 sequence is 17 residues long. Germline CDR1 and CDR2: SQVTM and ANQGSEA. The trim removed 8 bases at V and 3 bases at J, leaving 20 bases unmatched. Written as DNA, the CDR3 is TGCAGCATGACGCCGTTCAGAGGGGGCGATAGGACAGATACGCAGTATTTT. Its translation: CSMTPFRGGDRTDTQYF.

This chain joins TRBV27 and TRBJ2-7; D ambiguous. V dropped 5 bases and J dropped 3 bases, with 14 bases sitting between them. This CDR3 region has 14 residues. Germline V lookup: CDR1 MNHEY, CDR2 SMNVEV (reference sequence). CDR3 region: CASSRKSEFYEQYF. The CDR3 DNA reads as TGTGCCAGCAGTCGAAAAAGTGAATTCTACGAGCAGTACTTC.

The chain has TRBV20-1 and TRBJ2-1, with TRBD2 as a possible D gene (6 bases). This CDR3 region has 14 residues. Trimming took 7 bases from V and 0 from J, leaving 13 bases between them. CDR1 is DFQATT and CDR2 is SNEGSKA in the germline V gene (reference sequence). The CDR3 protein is CSEGSRDSYNEQFF. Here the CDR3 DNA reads TGCAGTGAGGGGTCGCGGGACTCCTACAATGAGCAGTTCTTC.

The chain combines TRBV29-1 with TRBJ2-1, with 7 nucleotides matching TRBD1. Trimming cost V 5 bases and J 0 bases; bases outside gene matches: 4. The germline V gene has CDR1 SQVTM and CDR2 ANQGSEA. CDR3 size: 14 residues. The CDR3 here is CSVKGGSSYNEQFF. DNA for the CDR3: TGCAGCGTTAAAGGGGGCAGCTCCTACAATGAGCAGTTCTTC.

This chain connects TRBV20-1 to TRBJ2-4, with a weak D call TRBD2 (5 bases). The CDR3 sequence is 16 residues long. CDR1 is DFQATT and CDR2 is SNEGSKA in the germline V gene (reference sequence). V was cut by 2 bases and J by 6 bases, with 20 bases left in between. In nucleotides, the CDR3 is TGCAGTGCTAGACCCCCTCGGGCTAGCTGGGGAAACATTCAGTACTTC. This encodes CSARPPRASWGNIQYF.

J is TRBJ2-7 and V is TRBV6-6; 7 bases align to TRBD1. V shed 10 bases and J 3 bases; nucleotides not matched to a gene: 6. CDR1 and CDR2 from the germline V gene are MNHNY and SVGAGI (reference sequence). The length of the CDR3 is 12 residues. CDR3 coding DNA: TGTGCCACGGGACAGTTGTTCTACGAGCAGTACTTC. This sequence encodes CATGQLFYEQYF.

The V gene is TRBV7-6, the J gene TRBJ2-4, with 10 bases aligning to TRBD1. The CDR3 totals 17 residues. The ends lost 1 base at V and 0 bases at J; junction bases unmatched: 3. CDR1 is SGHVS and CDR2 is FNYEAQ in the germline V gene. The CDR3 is CASSLGDRGLAKNIQYF. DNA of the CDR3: TGTGCCAGCAGCTTAGGGGACAGGGGATTAGCCAAAAACATTCAGTACTTC.

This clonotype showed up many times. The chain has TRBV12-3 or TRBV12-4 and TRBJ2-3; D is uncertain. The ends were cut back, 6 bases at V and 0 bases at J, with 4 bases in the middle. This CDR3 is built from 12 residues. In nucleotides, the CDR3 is TGTGCCAGCAGAGCGAGCACAGATACGCAGTATTTT. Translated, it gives CASRASTDTQYF.

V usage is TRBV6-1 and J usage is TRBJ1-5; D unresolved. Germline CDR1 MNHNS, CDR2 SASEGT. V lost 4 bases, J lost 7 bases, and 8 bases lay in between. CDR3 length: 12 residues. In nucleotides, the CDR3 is TGTGCCAGCAGTGTAACTGAGCAGCCCCAGCATTTT. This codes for CASSVTEQPQHF.

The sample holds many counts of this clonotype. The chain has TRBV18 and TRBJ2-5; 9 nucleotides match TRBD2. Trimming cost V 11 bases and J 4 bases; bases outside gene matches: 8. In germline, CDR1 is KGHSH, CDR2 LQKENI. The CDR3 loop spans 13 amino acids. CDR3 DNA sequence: TGTGCCGGTCGCGAAGCGGGAGGAGAGACCCAGTACTTC. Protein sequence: CAGREAGGETQYF.

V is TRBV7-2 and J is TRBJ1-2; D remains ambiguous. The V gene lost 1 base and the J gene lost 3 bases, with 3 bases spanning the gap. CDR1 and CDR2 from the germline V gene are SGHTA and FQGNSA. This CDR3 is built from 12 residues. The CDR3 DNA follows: TGTGCCAGCAGCTTAGTGGACTATGGCTACACCTTC. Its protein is CASSLVDYGYTF.

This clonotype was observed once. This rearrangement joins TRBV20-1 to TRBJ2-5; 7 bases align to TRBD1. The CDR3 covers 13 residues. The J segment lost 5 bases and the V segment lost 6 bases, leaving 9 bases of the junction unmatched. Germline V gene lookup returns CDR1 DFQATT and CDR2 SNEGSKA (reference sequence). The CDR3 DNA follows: TGCAGTGCCGCCGACAGGGTGTACGAGACCCAGTACTTC. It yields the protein CSAADRVYETQYF.

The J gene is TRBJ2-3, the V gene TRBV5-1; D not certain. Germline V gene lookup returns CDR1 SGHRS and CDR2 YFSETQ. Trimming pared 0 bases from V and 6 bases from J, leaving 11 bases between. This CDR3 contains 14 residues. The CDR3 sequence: CASSLEVRSDTQYF. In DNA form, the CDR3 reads TGCGCCAGCAGCTTGGAGGTCCGCTCCGATACGCAGTATTTT.

CDR3 sequence: CASSQVQLSPLHF. In nucleotides, the CDR3 is TGCGCCAGCAGCCAAGTACAGCTCTCACCCCTCCACTTT. The chain uses TRBV4-1 and TRBJ1-6, with no clear D. Trimming stripped 1 base from V and 10 bases from J, with 8 bases between. The CDR3 contains 13 residues. Germline-derived CDR1 and CDR2 are MGHRA and YSYEKL.

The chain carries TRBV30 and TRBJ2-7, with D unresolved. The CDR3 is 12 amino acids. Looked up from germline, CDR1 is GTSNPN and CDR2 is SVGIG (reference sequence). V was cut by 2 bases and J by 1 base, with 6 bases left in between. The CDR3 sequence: CAWSFGSYEQYF. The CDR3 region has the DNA TGTGCCTGGAGTTTTGGATCCTACGAGCAGTACTTC.

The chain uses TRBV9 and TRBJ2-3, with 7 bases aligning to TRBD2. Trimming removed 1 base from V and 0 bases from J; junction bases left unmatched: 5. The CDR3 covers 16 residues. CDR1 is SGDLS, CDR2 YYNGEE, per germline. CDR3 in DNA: TGTGCCAGCAGCGTACAAAGCGGGAAAAGCACAGATACGCAGTATTTT. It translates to CASSVQSGKSTDTQYF. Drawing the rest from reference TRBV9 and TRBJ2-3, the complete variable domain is DSGVTQTPKHLITATGQRVTLRCSPRSGDLSVYWYQQSLDQGLQFLIQYYNGEERAKGNILERFSAQQFPDLHSELNLSSLELGDSALYFCASSVQSGKSTDTQYFGPGTRLTVL.

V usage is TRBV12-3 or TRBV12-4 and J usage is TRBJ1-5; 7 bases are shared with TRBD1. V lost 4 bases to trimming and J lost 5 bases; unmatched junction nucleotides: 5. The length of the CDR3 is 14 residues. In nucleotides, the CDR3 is TGTGCCAGCAGTTCCTCAAGGGGGCATCAGCCCCAGCATTTT. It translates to CASSSSRGHQPQHF.

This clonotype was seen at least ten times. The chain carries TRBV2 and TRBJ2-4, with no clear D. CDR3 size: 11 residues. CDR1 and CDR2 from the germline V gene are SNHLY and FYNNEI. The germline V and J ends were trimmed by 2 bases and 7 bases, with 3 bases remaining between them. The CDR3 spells CASSERNIQYF. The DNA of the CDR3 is TGTGCCAGCAGTGAAAGGAACATTCAGTACTTC.

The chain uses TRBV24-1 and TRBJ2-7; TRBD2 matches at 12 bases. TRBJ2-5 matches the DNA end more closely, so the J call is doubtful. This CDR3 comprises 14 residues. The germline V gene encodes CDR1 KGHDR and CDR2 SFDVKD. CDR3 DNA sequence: TGTGCCACAGGGGGACTAGCGGGTTCGGGGACCCAGTACTTC. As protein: CATGGLAGSGTQYF.